The 10 T cell receptor beta chains in this list originate from one sample, sequenced in a study of blood T cell repertoires in COVID-19. The protocol was immunoSEQ multiplex PCR, while the TCRdb copy is restricted to in-frame clones and leaves out a portion. The table has more than 150,000 clones, roughly 76% seen once; the top ten hold 12%. Source material: peripheral blood. Source of these receptors: a woman aged 80 or over with COVID-19, enrolled during active disease.

The CDR3, as DNA: TGTGCCAGCAGTGAAGACAGTTCAGATACGCAGTATTTT. As protein: CASSEDSSDTQYF. The chain carries TRBV2 and TRBJ2-3; D uncertain. Trimming took 1 base from V and 4 from J, leaving 6 bases between them. The CDR3 extends over 13 amino acids. Germline loops: CDR1 SNHLY, CDR2 FYNNEI.

V is TRBV4-3 and J is TRBJ1-2; TRBD1 matches at 10 bases. Per the germline V gene, CDR1 is LGHNA and CDR2 is YSLEER. The CDR3 has 13 amino acids. V lost 3 bases to trimming and J lost 6 bases; unmatched junction nucleotides: 1. The CDR3 here is CASSHGQGDGYTF. CDR3 DNA sequence: TGCGCCAGCAGCCACGGACAGGGGGATGGCTACACCTTC.

The chain recombines TRBV2 with TRBJ2-3; 15 nucleotides line up with TRBD2. The CDR3 is made up of 16 amino acids. The trim removed 5 bases at V and 5 bases at J, leaving 5 bases unmatched. The germline gives CDR1 SNHLY, CDR2 FYNNEI. The DNA of the CDR3 is TGTGCCAGCAGTCCTGGACTAGCGGGAGGGGTAGATACGCAGTATTTT. It specifies CASSPGLAGGVDTQYF.

The gene calls are TRBV6-2 or TRBV6-3 and TRBJ1-5, with 9 positions matching TRBD1. The length of the CDR3 is 18 residues. V dropped 5 bases and J dropped 1; count of bases not matched to a gene: 12. Germline V gene lookup returns CDR1 MNHEY and CDR2 SVGEGT. The CDR3 bases are TGTGCCAGCAGTACTGGGACAGGGCGGAGTATAAGCAATCAGCCCCAGCATTTT. Residues: CASSTGTGRSISNQPQHF.

This chain uses TRBV7-9 with TRBJ1-3, with D perhaps TRBD1 (6 bases). Between the trimmed V and J ends, which lost 5 bases and 1 base, there was a span of 12 bases. Germline V lookup: CDR1 SEHNR, CDR2 FQNEAQ (reference sequence). The CDR3 covers 15 residues. DNA of the CDR3: TGTGCCAGCAGCCAACCTGGACAGTCTGGAAACACCATATATTTT. Its translation: CASSQPGQSGNTIYF.

The rearrangement joins TRBV4-2 to TRBJ2-7; D is unclear. CDR1 LGHNA and CDR2 YNFKEQ come from the germline V gene. V lost 3 bases and J lost 0, with 12 bases in between. CDR3 length: 15 amino acids. The CDR3 DNA reads TGTGCCAGCAGCCAGAGATATCCAAGCTCCTACGAGCAGTACTTC. Translation gives CASSQRYPSSYEQYF.

The rearrangement uses TRBV21-1 and TRBJ2-1; the table's D call, TRBD1, was not checked against the DNA. TRBV21-1 is recorded as a pseudogene. This CDR3 region has 15 residues. CDR3 sequence: CASRLAGGAYNEQFF. The CDR3 coding sequence is TGTGCCAGCAGGCTCGCAGGGGGCGCGTACAATGAGCAGTTCTTC.

This chain links TRBV18 with TRBJ1-3; TRBD1 might be the D (5 bases). CDR1 and CDR2 (germline): KGHSH, LQKENI. The V end lost 1 base, the J end lost 0 bases, and 7 bases lay between the germline ends. The CDR3 runs 15 residues. CDR3 DNA: TGTGCCAGCTCACCACGACAGAGCTCTGGAAACACCATATATTTT. This gives the protein CASSPRQSSGNTIYF.

This chain links TRBV7-2 with TRBJ2-1; 11 bases are shared with TRBD1. This CDR3 comprises 15 residues. Germline V gives CDR1 SGHTA, CDR2 FQGNSA. V lost 3 bases, J lost 4 bases, and 2 bases stayed unmatched. The DNA of the CDR3 is TGTGCCAGCAGCTTGGACAGGGGGCAGTACAATGAGCAGTTCTTC. Its protein is CASSLDRGQYNEQFF.

The chain combines TRBV7-2 with TRBJ2-3; D is possibly TRBD2 (5 bases). Germline V CDR1 and CDR2: SGHTA, FQGNSA. V was clipped by 2 bases and J by 4 bases, with 10 bases between them. The length of the CDR3 is 14 residues. The CDR3 region is CASSLSAGSDTQYF. Written as DNA, the CDR3 is TGTGCCAGCAGCTTATCGGCGGGCTCAGATACGCAGTATTTT.